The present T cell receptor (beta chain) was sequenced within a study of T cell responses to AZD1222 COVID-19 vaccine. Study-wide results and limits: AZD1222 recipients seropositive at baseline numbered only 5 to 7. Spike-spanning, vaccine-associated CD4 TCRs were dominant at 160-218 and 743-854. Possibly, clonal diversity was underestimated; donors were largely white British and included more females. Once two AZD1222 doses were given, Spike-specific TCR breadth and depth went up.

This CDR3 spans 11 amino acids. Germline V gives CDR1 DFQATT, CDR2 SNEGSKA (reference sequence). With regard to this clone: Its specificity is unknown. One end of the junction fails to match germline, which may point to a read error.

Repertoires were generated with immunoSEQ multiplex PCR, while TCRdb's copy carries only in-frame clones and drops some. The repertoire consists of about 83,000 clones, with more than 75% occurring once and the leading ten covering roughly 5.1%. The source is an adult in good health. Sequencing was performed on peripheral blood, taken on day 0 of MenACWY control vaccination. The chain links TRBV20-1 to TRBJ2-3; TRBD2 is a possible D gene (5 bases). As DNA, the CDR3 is TGCAGTGCTGCGCGGGTAGATGCGCAGTATTTT. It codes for CSAARVDAQYF.